The T cell receptor (beta chain) described here comes from a study of blood T cell repertoires in COVID-19. The V gene's germline CDR1 is MDHEN and CDR2 SYDVKM. CDR3 length: 19 residues. V shed 7 bases, J shed 3 bases, and the junction held 16 bases outside the gene matches. Measured with immunoSEQ multiplex PCR; TCRdb has only the in-frame clones, and not every one. Among 210,000 or so clones listed, roughly 80% were seen once. The specimen was peripheral blood. The rearrangement uses TRBV28 and TRBJ2-3; 13 bases align to TRBD2. This clonotype was sampled from a woman of 80 years or more with acute or convalescent COVID-19. The CDR3 sequence is CASNHPGLAGPKATDTQYF. CDR3 DNA sequence: TGTGCCAGCAATCACCCGGGACTAGCGGGACCCAAGGCGACAGATACGCAGTATTTT.